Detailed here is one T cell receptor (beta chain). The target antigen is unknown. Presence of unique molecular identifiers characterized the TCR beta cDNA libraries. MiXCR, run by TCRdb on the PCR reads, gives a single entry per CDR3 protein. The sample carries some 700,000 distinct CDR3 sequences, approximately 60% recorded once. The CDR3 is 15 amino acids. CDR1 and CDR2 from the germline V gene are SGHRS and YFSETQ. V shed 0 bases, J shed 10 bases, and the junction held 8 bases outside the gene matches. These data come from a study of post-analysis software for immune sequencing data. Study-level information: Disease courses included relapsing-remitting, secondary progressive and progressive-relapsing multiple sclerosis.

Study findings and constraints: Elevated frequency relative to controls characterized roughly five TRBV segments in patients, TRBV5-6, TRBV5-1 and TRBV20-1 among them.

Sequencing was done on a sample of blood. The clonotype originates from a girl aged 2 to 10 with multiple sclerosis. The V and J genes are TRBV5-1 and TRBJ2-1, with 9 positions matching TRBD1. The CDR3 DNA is TGCGCCAGCAGCTTGGCGGACAGGGGTCTAGGGGAGCAGTTCTTC. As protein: CASSLADRGLGEQFF.